This T cell receptor beta chain was found in a study of Tregs in tolerant kidney transplant recipients. J lost 4 bases, V lost 0 bases, and 4 bases had no gene match. The CDR3 has 16 amino acids. Germline CDR1 reads ENHRY; CDR2 reads SYGVKD. Clones were sequenced by immunoSEQ multiplex PCR, and TCRdb holds only the in-frame ones, with some missing. This sample has some 70,000 clones, with 92% found just once. This material consisted of CD8+ T cells from blood, taken before the transplant. The TCR sequence derives from a human donor who received a combined kidney and bone marrow transplant. The V call is TRBV10-3, the J call TRBJ2-2, with 8 nucleotides matching TRBD1. CDR3: CAISESDRAGTGELFF. The CDR3, as DNA: TGTGCCATCAGTGAGTCGGACAGGGCGGGCACCGGGGAGCTGTTTTTT.